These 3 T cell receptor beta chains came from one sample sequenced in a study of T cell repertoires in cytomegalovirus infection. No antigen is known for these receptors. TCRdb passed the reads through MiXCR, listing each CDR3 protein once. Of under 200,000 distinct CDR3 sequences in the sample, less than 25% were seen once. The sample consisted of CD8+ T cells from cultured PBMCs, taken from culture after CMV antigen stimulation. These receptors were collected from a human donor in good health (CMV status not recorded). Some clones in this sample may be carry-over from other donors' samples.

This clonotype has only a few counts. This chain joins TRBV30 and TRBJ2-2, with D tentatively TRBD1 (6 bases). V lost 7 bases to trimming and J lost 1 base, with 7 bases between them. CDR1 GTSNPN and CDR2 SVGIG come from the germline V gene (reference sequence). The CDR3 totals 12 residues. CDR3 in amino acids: CASGQNTGELFF. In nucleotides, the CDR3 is TGTGCCTCGGGACAGAACACCGGGGAGCTGTTTTTT.

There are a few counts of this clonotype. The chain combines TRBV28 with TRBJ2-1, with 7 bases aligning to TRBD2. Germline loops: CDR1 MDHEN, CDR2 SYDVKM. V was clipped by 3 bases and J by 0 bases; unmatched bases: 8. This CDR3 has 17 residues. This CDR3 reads CASSFTRSGVSYNEQFF. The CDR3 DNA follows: TGTGCCAGCAGTTTTACGAGGAGCGGGGTCTCCTACAATGAGCAGTTCTTC.

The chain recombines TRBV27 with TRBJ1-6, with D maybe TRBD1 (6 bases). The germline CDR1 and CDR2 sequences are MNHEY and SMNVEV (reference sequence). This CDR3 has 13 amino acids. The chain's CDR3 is CAVGGANNSPLHF. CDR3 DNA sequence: TGTGCTGTGGGGGGGGCTAATAATTCACCCCTCCACTTT.